Presented here are 9 T cell receptor beta chains from one specimen sequenced in a study of T cells in localized non-small cell lung cancer. Measured with immunoSEQ multiplex PCR; TCRdb has only the in-frame clones, and not every one. The table has 11,000 to 15,000 clones, 80% to 85% seen once; the top ten hold 4.1%. Here the sequenced sample was peripheral blood, taken before any cancer treatment. The source is a female donor at least 60 years old with stage I squamous cell lung carcinoma.

The CDR3 loop is CASSEVSGTSGGKDTQYF. The CDR3 DNA reads TGTGCCAGCAGCGAGGTCTCCGGGACTAGCGGGGGTAAAGATACGCAGTATTTT. V gene TRBV2 combines with J gene TRBJ2-3, with 14 bases lining up with TRBD2. The CDR3 runs to 18 residues. Trimming took 6 bases from V and 5 from J; bases not matched to a gene: 13. The germline gives CDR1 SNHLY, CDR2 FYNNEI.

The chain combines TRBV19 with TRBJ2-7; the D is unclear. This CDR3 is 15 amino acids long. V shed 2 bases and J shed 0 bases, with 11 bases lying between them. Germline-derived CDR1 and CDR2 are LNHDA and SQIVND (reference sequence). CDR3 DNA: TGTGCCAGTAGTATAAGTGTGGCGGTCTCCTACGAGCAGTACTTC. This encodes CASSISVAVSYEQYF.

The table lists this clone with a few counts. The J gene is TRBJ2-3, the V gene TRBV30; D call uncertain. CDR1 is GTSNPN and CDR2 is SVGIG in the germline V gene (reference sequence). With 0 bases removed from V and 1 base from J, the gap between germline ends came to 2 bases. This CDR3 has 12 residues. In DNA form, the CDR3 reads TGTGCCTGGAGTGTGGGCACAGATACGCAGTATTTT. It translates to CAWSVGTDTQYF.

The CDR3 protein is CASSPEGTNYEQYF. The CDR3 DNA follows: TGTGCCAGCTCACCCGAGGGGACTAACTACGAGCAGTACTTC. The rearrangement links TRBV18 to TRBJ2-7, with 7 nucleotides matching TRBD2. Germline loops: CDR1 KGHSH, CDR2 LQKENI. There are 14 residues in the CDR3. The V and J ends lost 3 bases and 3 bases, in that order; junction bases with no gene match: 5.

The DNA of the CDR3 is TGTGCCAGCAGTCCCGGACACTCATTTGGTTCACCCCTCCACTTT. Translated: CASSPGHSFGSPLHF. The chain combines TRBV7-9 with TRBJ1-6; possibly TRBD1 for D (5 bases). Germline CDR1 and CDR2: SEHNR and FQNEAQ (reference sequence). V was pared by 6 bases and J by 9 bases, with 18 bases between. The CDR3 is 15 residues long.

The V gene is TRBV12-5, the J gene TRBJ2-3; D is unresolved. CDR3 size: 13 residues. Germline CDR1 reads LGHNT; CDR2 reads FRNRAP. With 2 bases removed from V and 1 base from J, the gap between germline ends came to 4 bases. This CDR3 is CASGLSGTDTQYF. The CDR3 DNA reads TGTGCTAGTGGTTTGTCGGGCACAGATACGCAGTATTTT.

The chain carries TRBV7-2 and TRBJ2-5; 9 nucleotides align to TRBD2. CDR1 is SGHTA, CDR2 FQGNSA, per germline. This CDR3 is built from 15 residues. After removal of 1 base from V and 5 bases from J, the junction contained 5 bases not matched to a gene. The CDR3: CASSLGRGGYETQYF. CDR3 sequence (DNA): TGTGCCAGCAGCTTAGGGCGGGGGGGCTACGAGACCCAGTACTTC. Based on the CDR3 plus reference TRBV7-2 and TRBJ2-5, the full variable domain is GAGVSQSPSNKVTEKGKDVELRCDPISGHTALYWYRQSLGQGLEFLIYFQGNSAPDKSGLPSDRFSAERTGGSVSTLTIQRTQQEDSAVYLCASSLGRGGYETQYFGPGTRLLVL.

In this sample, this clone turned up once. This sequence joins TRBV9 and TRBJ2-1; tentatively, D is TRBD1 (7 bases). V lost 4 bases, J lost 4 bases, and 24 bases lay in between. Germline-derived CDR1 and CDR2 are SGDLS and YYNGEE. The CDR3 contains 18 residues. The DNA of the CDR3 is TGTGCCAGCAGCACACAGGGGAGGCTCGGGAAAAAGTACAATGAGCAGTTCTTC. This translates into CASSTQGRLGKKYNEQFF.

The rearrangement joins TRBV5-6 to TRBJ2-3; a possible D gene is TRBD1 (6 bases). The CDR3 extends over 13 amino acids. Germline assignment: CDR1 SGHDT and CDR2 YYEEEE. V was pared by 4 bases and J by 5 bases, with 11 bases between. The CDR3 here is CASSPSQGDTQYF. The CDR3, as DNA: TGTGCCAGCAGCCCATCACAGGGAGATACGCAGTATTTT.